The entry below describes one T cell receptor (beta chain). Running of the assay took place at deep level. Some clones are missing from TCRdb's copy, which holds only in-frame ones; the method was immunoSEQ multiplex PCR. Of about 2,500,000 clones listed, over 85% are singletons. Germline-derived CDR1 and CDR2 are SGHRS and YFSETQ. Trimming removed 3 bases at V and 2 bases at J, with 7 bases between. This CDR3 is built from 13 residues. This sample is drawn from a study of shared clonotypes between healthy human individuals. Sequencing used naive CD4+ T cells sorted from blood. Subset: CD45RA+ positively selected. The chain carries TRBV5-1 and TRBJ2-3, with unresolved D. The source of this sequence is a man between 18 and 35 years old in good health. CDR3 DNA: TGCGCCAGCAGCTCGAGCTACACAGATACGCAGTATTTT. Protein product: CASSSSYTDTQYF.